One and the same sample provided the 4 T cell receptor beta chains below, sequenced in a study of tumor-infiltrating lymphocytes in glioblastoma multiforme. Three nested ARM-PCR rounds with V-beta and C-beta primers built TCRB libraries. TCRdb re-called the multiplex PCR reads through MiXCR, storing one row per CDR3 protein. There are 12,000 or so distinct CDR3 sequences in the sample; 65% to 70% occur only once, and about 30% lies in the top ten. Sequencing used brain tumor tissue. The receptors were sampled from a male donor with glioblastoma.

The chain couples TRBV6-5 to TRBJ1-5; D gene unclear. The CDR3 length is 14 residues. V was cut by 0 bases and J by 3 bases, with 6 bases left in between. Germline values: CDR1 MNHEY, CDR2 SVGAGI. CDR3 sequence: CASSYSLFNQPQHF. CDR3 DNA: TGTGCCAGCAGTTACTCGCTATTCAATCAGCCCCAGCATTTT.

With regard to this clonotype: The junction and the germline gene differ at one end; a read error may be behind it. The chain is built from TRBV12-3 or TRBV12-4 and TRBJ1-1; D might be TRBD1 (6 bases). This CDR3 is built from 13 residues. The CDR3 protein is CANSLGGVGEAFF. The CDR3 region has the DNA TGTGCCAACAGTTTAGGGGGGGTTGGGGAAGCTTTCTTT.

V gene TRBV5-6 combines with J gene TRBJ1-2, with D perhaps TRBD1 (5 bases). Trimming pared 2 bases from V and 3 bases from J, leaving 8 bases between. CDR3 length: 13 amino acids. The germline V gene encodes CDR1 SGHDT and CDR2 YYEEEE. The DNA for the CDR3 is TGTGCCAGCAGCTTCGGGACGGACTATGGCTACACCTTC. It specifies CASSFGTDYGYTF. The full variable domain, rest sourced from reference TRBV5-6 and TRBJ1-2, is DAGVTQSPTHLIKTRGQQVTLRCSPKSGHDTVSWYQQALGQGPQFIFQYYEEEERQRGNFPDRFSGHQFPNYSSELNVNALLLGDSALYLCASSFGTDYGYTFGSGTRLTVV.

V gene TRBV11-2 combines with J gene TRBJ2-2, with D unclear. This CDR3 is 13 amino acids long. V dropped 3 bases and J dropped 5 bases, with 7 bases sitting between them. The germline V gene encodes CDR1 SGHAT and CDR2 FQNNGV. The CDR3 DNA reads TGTGCCAGCAGCTTGGTTAAGACCGGGGAGCTGTTTTTT. This sequence encodes CASSLVKTGELFF.